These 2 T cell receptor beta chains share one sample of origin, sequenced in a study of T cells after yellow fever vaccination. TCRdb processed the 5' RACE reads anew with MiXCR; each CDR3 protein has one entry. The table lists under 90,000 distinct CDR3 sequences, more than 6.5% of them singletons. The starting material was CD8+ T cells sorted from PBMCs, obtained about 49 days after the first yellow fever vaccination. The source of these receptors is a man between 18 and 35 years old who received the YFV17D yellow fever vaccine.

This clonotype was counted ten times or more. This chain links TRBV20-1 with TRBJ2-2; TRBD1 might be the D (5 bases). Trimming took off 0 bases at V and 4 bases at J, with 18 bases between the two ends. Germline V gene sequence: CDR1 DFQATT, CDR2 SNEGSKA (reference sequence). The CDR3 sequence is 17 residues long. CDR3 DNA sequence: TGCAGTGCTAGAGAGTACAGGCAAAAAGCTTTCACCGGGGAGCTGTTTTTT. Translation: CSAREYRQKAFTGELFF.

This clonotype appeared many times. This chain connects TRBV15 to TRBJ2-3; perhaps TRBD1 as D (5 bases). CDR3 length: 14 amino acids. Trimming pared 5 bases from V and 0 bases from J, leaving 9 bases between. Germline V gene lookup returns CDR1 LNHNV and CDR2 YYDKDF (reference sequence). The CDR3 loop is CATSDRASTDTQYF. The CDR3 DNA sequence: TGTGCCACCAGCGACAGAGCTAGCACAGATACGCAGTATTTT. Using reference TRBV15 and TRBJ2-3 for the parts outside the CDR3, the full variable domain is DAMVIQNPRYQVTQFGKPVTLSCSQTLNHNVMYWYQQKSSQAPKLLFHYYDKDFNNEADTPDNFQSRRPNTSFCFLDIRSPGLGDTAMYLCATSDRASTDTQYFGPGTRLTVL.